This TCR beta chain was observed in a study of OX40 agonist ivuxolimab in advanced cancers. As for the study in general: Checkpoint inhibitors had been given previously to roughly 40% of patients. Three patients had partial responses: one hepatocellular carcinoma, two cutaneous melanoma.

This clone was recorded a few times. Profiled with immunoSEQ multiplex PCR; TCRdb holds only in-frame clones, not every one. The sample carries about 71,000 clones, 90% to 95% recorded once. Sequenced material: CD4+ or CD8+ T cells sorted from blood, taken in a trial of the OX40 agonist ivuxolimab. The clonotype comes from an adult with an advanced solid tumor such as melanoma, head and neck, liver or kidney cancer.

Written as DNA, the CDR3 is TGTGCCAGCAGAAATACAGGTGAAGCTTTCTTT. Amino acid sequence: CASRNTGEAFF. J is TRBJ1-1 and V is TRBV28; D is perhaps TRBD1 (5 bases). This CDR3 region has 11 residues. V was shortened by 6 bases and J by 7 bases, with 9 bases between the two germline ends. CDR1 MDHEN and CDR2 SYDVKM come from the germline V gene.